This TCR beta chain derives from a study of beta chain features in type 1 diabetes. This CDR3 spans 14 amino acids. Between the trimmed V and J ends, which lost 4 bases and 3 bases, there was a span of 16 bases. The germline CDR1 and CDR2 sequences are SQVTM and ANQGSEA. Investigators reverse transcribed all isolated RNA, so they sequenced expressed TCRB transcripts. Repertoires were generated with immunoSEQ multiplex PCR, while TCRdb's copy carries only in-frame clones and drops some. The sample records about 470,000 clones, roughly 31% being singletons. This chain connects TRBV29-1 to TRBJ2-7, with unresolved D. The sequence was collected from a man between 18 and 35 years old in good health. Sequencing input: naive CD4+ T cells from blood. CDR3 residues: CSVVERSEFYEQYF. The CDR3 DNA is TGCAGCGTTGTGGAACGGTCCGAGTTCTACGAGCAGTACTTC.